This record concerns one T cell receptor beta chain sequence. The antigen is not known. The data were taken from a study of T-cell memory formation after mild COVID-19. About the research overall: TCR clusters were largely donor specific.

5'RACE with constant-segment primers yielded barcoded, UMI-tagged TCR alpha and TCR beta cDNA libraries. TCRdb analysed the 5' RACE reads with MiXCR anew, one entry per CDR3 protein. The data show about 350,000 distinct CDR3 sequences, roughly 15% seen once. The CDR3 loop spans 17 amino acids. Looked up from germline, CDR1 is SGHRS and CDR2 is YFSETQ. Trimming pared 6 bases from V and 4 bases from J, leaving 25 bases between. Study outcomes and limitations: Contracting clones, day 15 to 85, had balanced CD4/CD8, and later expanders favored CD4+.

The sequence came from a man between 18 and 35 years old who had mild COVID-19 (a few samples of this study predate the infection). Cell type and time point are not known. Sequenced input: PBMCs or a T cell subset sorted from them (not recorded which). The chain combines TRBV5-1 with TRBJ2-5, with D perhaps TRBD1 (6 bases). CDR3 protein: CASNPGTKGSAGETQYF. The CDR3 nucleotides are TGCGCCAGCAACCCCGGGACAAAGGGTAGCGCGGGAGAGACCCAGTACTTC.